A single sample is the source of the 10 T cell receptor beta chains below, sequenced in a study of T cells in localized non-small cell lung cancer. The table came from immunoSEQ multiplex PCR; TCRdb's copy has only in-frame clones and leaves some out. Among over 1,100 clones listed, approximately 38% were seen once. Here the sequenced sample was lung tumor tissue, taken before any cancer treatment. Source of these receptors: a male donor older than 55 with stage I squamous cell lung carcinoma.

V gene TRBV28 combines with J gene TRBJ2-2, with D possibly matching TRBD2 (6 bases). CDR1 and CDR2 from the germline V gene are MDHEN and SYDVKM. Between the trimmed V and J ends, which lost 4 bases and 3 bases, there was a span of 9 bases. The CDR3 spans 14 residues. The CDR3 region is CASSSEGHTGELFF. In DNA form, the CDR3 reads TGTGCCAGCAGTTCGGAGGGGCACACCGGGGAGCTGTTTTTT.

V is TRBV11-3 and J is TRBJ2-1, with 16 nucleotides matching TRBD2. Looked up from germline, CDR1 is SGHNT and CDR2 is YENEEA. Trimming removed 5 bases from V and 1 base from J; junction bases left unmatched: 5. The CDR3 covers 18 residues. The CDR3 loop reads CASSPPGLAGGSYNEQFF. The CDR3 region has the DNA TGTGCCAGCAGCCCGCCGGGACTAGCGGGAGGGTCCTACAATGAGCAGTTCTTC.

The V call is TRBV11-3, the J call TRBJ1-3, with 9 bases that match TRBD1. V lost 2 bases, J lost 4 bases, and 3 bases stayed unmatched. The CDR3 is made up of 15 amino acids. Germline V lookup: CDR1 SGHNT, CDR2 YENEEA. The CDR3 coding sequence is TGTGCCAGCAGCTTATCGGACAGGGGAGGAAACACCATATATTTT. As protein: CASSLSDRGGNTIYF.

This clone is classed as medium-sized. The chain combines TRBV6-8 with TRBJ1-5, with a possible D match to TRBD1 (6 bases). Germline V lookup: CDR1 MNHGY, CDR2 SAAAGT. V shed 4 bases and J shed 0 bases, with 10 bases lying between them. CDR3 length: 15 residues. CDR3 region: CASSWTADSNQPQHF. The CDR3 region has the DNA TGTGCCAGCAGTTGGACAGCCGATAGCAATCAGCCCCAGCATTTT.

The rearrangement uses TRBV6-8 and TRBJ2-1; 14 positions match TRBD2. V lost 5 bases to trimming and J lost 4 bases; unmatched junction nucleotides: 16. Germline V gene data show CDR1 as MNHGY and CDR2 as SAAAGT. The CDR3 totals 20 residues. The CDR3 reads CASSPEPGLAGEGAYNEQFF. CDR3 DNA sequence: TGTGCCAGCAGTCCGGAGCCGGGACTAGCGGGGGAAGGGGCTTACAATGAGCAGTTCTTC.

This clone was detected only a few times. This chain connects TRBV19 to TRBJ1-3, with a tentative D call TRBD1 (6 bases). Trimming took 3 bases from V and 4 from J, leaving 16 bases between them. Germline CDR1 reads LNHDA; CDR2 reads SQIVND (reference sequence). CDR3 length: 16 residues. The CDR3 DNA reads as TGTGCCAGTAGTATGGCGACCGGGACAAAGGGAAACACCATATATTTT. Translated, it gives CASSMATGTKGNTIYF.

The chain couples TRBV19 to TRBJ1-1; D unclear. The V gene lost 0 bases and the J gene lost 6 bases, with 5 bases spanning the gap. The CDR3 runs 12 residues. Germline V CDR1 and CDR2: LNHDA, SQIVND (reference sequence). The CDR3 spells CASSIDRAEAFF. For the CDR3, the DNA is TGTGCCAGTAGTATAGATCGAGCTGAAGCTTTCTTT.

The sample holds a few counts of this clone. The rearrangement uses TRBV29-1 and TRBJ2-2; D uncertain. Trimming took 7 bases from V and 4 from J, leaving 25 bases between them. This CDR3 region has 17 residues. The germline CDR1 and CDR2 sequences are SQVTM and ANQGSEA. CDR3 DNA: TGCAGCGCCCTTGCGGTGGCCTCCGATTCCTTCACCGGGGAGCTGTTTTTT. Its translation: CSALAVASDSFTGELFF.

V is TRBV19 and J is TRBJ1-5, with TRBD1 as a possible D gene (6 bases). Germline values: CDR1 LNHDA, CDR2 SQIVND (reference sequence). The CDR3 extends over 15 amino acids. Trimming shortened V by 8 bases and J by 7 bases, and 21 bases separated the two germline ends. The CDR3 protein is CASRSLQGLEQPQHF. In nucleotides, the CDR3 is TGTGCCAGTCGCTCGCTCCAGGGGTTGGAGCAGCCCCAGCATTTT.

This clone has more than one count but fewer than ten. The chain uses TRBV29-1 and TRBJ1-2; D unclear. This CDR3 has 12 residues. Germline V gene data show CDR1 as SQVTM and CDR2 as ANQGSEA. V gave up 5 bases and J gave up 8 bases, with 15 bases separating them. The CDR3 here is CSVPGPNGGYTF. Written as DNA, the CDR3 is TGCAGCGTTCCCGGGCCAAATGGGGGCTACACCTTC.